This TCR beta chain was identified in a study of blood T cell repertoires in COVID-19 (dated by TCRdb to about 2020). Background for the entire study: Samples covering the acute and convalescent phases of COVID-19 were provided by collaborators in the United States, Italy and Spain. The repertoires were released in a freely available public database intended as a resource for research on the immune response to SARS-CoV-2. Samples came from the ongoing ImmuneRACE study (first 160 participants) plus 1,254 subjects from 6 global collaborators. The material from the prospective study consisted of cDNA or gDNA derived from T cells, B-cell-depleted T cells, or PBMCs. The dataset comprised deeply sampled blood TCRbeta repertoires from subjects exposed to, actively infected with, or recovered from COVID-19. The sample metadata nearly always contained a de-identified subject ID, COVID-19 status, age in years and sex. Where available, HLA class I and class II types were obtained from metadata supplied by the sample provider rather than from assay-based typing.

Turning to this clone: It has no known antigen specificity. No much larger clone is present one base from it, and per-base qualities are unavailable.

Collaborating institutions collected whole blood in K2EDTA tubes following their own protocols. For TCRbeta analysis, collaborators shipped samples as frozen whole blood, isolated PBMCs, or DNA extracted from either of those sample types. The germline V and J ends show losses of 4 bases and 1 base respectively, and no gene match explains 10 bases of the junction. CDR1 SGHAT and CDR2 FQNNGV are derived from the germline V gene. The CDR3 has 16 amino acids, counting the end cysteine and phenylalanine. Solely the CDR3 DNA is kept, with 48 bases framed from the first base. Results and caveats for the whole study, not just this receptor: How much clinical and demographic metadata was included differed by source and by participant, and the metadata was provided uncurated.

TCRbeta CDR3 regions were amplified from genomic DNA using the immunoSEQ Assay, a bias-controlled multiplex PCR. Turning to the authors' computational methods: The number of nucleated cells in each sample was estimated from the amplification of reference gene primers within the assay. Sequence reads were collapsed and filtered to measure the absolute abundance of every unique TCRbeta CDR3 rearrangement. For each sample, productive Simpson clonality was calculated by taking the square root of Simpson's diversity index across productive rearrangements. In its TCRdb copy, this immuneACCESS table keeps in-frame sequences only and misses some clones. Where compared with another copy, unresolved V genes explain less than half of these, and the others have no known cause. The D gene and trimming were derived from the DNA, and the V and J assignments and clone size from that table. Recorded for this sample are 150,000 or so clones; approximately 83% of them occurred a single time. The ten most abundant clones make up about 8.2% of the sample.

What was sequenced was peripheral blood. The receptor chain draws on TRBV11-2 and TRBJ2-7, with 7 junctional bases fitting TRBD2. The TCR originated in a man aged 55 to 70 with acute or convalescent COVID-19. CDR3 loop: CASSSSLLSGSYEQYF. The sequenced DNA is TGTGCCAGCAGCTCCTCCCTGCTTAGCGGGTCCTACGAGCAGTACTTC.